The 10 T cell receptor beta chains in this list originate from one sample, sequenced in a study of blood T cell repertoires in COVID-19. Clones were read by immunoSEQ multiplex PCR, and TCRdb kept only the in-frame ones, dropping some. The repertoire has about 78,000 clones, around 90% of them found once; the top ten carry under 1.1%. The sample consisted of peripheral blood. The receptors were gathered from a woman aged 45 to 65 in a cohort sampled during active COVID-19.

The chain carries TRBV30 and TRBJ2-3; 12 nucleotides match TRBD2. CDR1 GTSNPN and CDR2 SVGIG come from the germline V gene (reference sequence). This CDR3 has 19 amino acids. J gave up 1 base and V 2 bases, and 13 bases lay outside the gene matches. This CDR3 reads CAWSRPGLAGQGGTDTQYF. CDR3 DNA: TGTGCCTGGAGTCGTCCGGGACTAGCGGGCCAGGGAGGCACAGATACGCAGTATTTT.

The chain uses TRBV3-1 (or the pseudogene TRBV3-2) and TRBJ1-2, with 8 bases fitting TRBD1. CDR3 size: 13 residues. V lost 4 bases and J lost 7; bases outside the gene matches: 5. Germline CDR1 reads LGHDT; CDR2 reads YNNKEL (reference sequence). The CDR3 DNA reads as TGTGCCAGCAGCCTCAGGGGGCAGGGTGGCTACACCTTC. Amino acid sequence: CASSLRGQGGYTF.

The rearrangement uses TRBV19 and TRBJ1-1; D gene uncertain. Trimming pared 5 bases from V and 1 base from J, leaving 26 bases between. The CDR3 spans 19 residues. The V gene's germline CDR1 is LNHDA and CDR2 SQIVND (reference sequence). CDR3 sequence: CASSPGLTAEDVKNTEAFF. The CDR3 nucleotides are TGTGCCAGTAGTCCCGGTCTGACGGCCGAGGATGTGAAGAACACTGAAGCTTTCTTT.

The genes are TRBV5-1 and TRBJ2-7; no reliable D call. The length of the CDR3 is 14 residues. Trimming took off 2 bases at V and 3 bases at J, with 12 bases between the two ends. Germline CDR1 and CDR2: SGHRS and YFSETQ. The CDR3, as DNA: TGCGCCAGCAGCTTAGACTCGCCCAACTACGAGCAGTACTTC. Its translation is CASSLDSPNYEQYF.

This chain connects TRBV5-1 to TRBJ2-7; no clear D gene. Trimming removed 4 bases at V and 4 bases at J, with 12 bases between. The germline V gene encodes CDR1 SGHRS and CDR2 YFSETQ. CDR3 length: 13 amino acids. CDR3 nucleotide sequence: TGCGCCAGCAGCCCTGACTCGATTTACGAGCAGTACTTC. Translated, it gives CASSPDSIYEQYF.

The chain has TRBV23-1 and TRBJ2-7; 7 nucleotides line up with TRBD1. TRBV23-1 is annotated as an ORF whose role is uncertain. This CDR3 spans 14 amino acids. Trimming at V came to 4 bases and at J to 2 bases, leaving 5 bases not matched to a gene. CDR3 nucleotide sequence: TGCGCCAGCAGTCCCCGGGACAGTCCCTACGAGCAGTACTTC. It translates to CASSPRDSPYEQYF.

DNA of the CDR3: TGCGCCAGCAGCTTGGACAGTATAGGCACTGAAGCTTTCTTT. It is translated as CASSLDSIGTEAFF. The V and J genes are TRBV5-1 and TRBJ1-1, with no clear D. The CDR3 runs to 14 residues. Trimming removed 0 bases from V and 4 bases from J, with 10 bases in between. Germline CDR1 reads SGHRS; CDR2 reads YFSETQ.

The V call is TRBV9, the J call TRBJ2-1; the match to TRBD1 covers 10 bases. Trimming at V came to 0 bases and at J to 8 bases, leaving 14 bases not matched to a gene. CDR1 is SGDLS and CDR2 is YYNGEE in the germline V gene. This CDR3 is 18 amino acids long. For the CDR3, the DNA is TGTGCCAGCAGCGTAGCTATGGGGGACAGGGGCTTTGGGTATGAGCAGTTCTTC. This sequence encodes CASSVAMGDRGFGYEQFF.

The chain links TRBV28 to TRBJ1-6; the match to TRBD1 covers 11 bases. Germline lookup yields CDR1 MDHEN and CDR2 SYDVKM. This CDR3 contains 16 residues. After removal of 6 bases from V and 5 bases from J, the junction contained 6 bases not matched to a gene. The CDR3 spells CASRRTGGVNNSPLHF. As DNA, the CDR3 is TGTGCCAGCAGACGGACAGGGGGCGTCAATAATTCACCCCTCCACTTT.

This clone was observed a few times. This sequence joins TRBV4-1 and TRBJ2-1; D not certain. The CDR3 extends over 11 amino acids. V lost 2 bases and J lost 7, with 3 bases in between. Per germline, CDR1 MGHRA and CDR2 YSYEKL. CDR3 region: CASSQRNEQFF. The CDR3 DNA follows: TGCGCCAGCAGCCAACGTAATGAGCAGTTCTTC.